These 32 T cell receptor beta chains came from one sample sequenced in a study of OX40 agonist ivuxolimab in advanced cancers. Receptors were amplified or captured by the immunoSEQ multiplex PCR assay. TCRdb took this table from immuneACCESS and kept in-frame rearrangements with V and J called. Such tables lack part of the clones; where checked against another copy, unresolved V genes explain under half of the gap, and the rest is unexplained. The sample contains some 100,000 clones, just over 90% of them found a single time. The ten largest clones represent approximately 0.34% of the sample. The source was CD4+ or CD8+ T cells sorted from blood, collected in a trial of the OX40 agonist ivuxolimab. Source of these receptors: an adult with an advanced solid tumor such as melanoma, head and neck, liver or kidney cancer.

V usage is TRBV28 and J usage is TRBJ2-7; D may be TRBD1 (6 bases). There are 12 residues in the CDR3. The V end was cut by 7 bases, the J end by 4 bases, with 11 bases between. Germline V CDR1 and CDR2: MDHEN, SYDVKM. CDR3 sequence reads: CASKITGYEQYF. DNA of the CDR3: TGTGCCAGCAAAATAACAGGGTACGAGCAGTACTTC.

The chain joins TRBV5-6 to TRBJ2-7; 7 bases line up with TRBD1. The CDR3 has 13 amino acids. Trimming cost V 1 base and J 9 bases; bases outside gene matches: 7. Germline-derived CDR1 and CDR2 are SGHDT and YYEEEE. The CDR3 reads CASSLSPRDRQYF. CDR3 coding DNA: TGTGCCAGCAGCTTGAGCCCTAGGGACAGGCAGTACTTC.

J is TRBJ2-4 and V is TRBV5-6; D remains ambiguous. V was trimmed by 0 bases and J by 0 bases, leaving 16 bases between them. Germline CDR1 is SGHDT and CDR2 is YYEEEE. The CDR3 is made up of 18 amino acids. The CDR3 reads CASSLGVHGVLAKNIQYF. CDR3 in DNA: TGTGCCAGCAGCTTGGGTGTCCATGGGGTTTTAGCCAAAAACATTCAGTACTTC.

This rearrangement joins TRBV28 to TRBJ2-7; no clear D. The V gene lost 3 bases and the J gene lost 1 base, with 10 bases spanning the gap. The CDR3 totals 14 residues. Germline V lookup: CDR1 MDHEN, CDR2 SYDVKM. The CDR3 bases are TGTGCCAGCAGTTTTTCGGCATCTTCCTACGAGCAGTACTTC. Residues: CASSFSASSYEQYF. The variable domain in full, completed from reference TRBV28 and TRBJ2-7, reads DVKVTQSSRYLVKRTGEKVFLECVQDMDHENMFWYRQDPGLGLRLIYFSYDVKMKEKGDIPEGYSVSREKKERFSLILESASTNQTSMYLCASSFSASSYEQYFGPGTRLTVT.

The chain uses TRBV7-9 and TRBJ2-1, with 9 positions matching TRBD2. This CDR3 comprises 16 residues. Losses at the gene ends were 7 bases for V and 4 bases for J; bases not matched to a gene: 11. Germline values: CDR1 SEHNR, CDR2 FQNEAQ (reference sequence). The CDR3 region has the DNA TGTGCCAGCACAGTTCCGACTAGCGGAGATTACAATGAGCAGTTCTTC. Its protein product is CASTVPTSGDYNEQFF.

This chain connects TRBV28 to TRBJ1-5; TRBD1 is a possible D gene (6 bases). Germline lookup yields CDR1 MDHEN and CDR2 SYDVKM. V dropped 5 bases and J dropped 3 bases, with 20 bases sitting between them. CDR3 length equals 17 residues. The CDR3 loop reads CASSPPSGGANNQPQHF. CDR3 nucleotide sequence: TGTGCCAGCAGTCCCCCATCGGGGGGGGCAAACAATCAGCCCCAGCATTTT.

The chain carries TRBV6-5 and TRBJ2-1; 8 positions agree with TRBD1. Germline V gives CDR1 MNHEY, CDR2 SVGAGI. This CDR3 contains 13 residues. V shed 5 bases and J 16 bases; nucleotides not matched to a gene: 13. CDR3 in amino acids: CASSPWDRSLFFF. CDR3 DNA sequence: TGTGCCAGCAGTCCCTGGGACAGGTCACTCTTCTTCTTC.

J is TRBJ2-5 and V is TRBV5-1, with D possibly matching TRBD2 (6 bases). Germline V gene lookup returns CDR1 SGHRS and CDR2 YFSETQ. Trimming removed 4 bases at V and 5 bases at J, with 18 bases between. The CDR3 length is 15 residues. CDR3 coding DNA: TGCGCCAGCAGCCTGGGTCGCGGGAATAGTGAGACCCAGTACTTC. Translated: CASSLGRGNSETQYF. Variable domain in full (rest from reference TRBV5-1 and TRBJ2-5): KAGVTQTPRYLIKTRGQQVTLSCSPISGHRSVSWYQQTPGQGLQFLFEYFSETQRNKGNFPGRFSGRQFSNSRSEMNVSTLELGDSALYLCASSLGRGNSETQYFGPGTRLLVL.

V usage is TRBV7-9 and J usage is TRBJ2-1; 7 nucleotides align to TRBD2. The germline gives CDR1 SEHNR, CDR2 FQNEAQ (reference sequence). The CDR3 totals 18 residues. V was pared by 1 base and J by 10 bases, with 19 bases of the junction left unmatched. CDR3 sequence: CASSLGGSGSQGPREQFF. The CDR3 DNA reads as TGTGCCAGCAGCTTAGGGGGTAGCGGGTCCCAGGGTCCTAGGGAGCAGTTCTTC.

The CDR3 loop reads CASSDRIYNEQFF. CDR3 nucleotides: TGTGCCAGCAGTGACAGGATTTACAATGAGCAGTTCTTC. The J gene is TRBJ2-1, the V gene TRBV6-5; D is possibly TRBD1 (6 bases). CDR1 is MNHEY and CDR2 is SVGAGI in the germline V gene. V was clipped by 5 bases and J by 4 bases, with 9 bases between them. The CDR3 loop spans 13 amino acids.

The chain links TRBV6-1 to TRBJ1-4, with D perhaps matching TRBD1 (6 bases). This CDR3 has 14 amino acids. CDR1 MNHNS and CDR2 SASEGT come from the germline V gene. V was trimmed by 7 bases and J by 3 bases, leaving 12 bases between them. The CDR3 DNA is TGTGCCAGCAACGAGGGGGTGGCTAATGAAAAACTGTTTTTT. Residues: CASNEGVANEKLFF.

The J gene is TRBJ2-5, the V gene TRBV7-2, with 9 bases aligning to TRBD1. Germline-derived CDR1 and CDR2 are SGHTA and FQGNSA. This CDR3 region has 16 residues. After removal of 3 bases from V and 5 bases from J, the junction contained 10 bases not matched to a gene. The chain's CDR3 is CASSLLGQGLGETQYF. CDR3 bases: TGTGCCAGCAGCTTGCTGGGACAGGGCCTCGGGGAGACCCAGTACTTC.

The chain uses TRBV5-4 and TRBJ2-3; 7 nucleotides align to TRBD2. This CDR3 spans 14 amino acids. Germline-derived CDR1 and CDR2 are SGHNT and YYREEE (reference sequence). The V and J ends lost 5 bases and 5 bases, in that order; junction bases with no gene match: 8. CDR3 residues: CASSRGGPGDTQYF. CDR3 DNA sequence: TGTGCCAGCAGTCGGGGAGGGCCTGGAGATACGCAGTATTTT.

V is TRBV10-2 and J is TRBJ2-5; D tentatively reads TRBD1 or TRBD2 (6 bases each). The germline gives CDR1 WSHSY, CDR2 SAAADI. Trimming took 7 bases from V and 5 from J, leaving 17 bases between them. This CDR3 contains 14 residues. CDR3 in amino acids: CASTPPGARETQYF. DNA of the CDR3: TGCGCCAGCACCCCACCGGGGGCGCGGGAGACCCAGTACTTC.

This sequence joins TRBV19 and TRBJ2-1, with 12 bases fitting TRBD2. Germline V gene lookup returns CDR1 LNHDA and CDR2 SQIVND (reference sequence). The CDR3 contains 17 residues. The V gene end was trimmed by 4 bases and the J gene end by 3 bases; junction bases not matched to a gene: 7. In DNA form, the CDR3 reads TGTGCCAGTAGTAAGACTAGCGGGAGTGCGGGCTACAATGAGCAGTTCTTC. This codes for CASSKTSGSAGYNEQFF.

V usage is TRBV30 and J usage is TRBJ2-5, with unresolved D. Germline values: CDR1 GTSNPN, CDR2 SVGIG (reference sequence). This CDR3 spans 11 amino acids. The germline V and J ends were trimmed by 0 bases and 7 bases, with 6 bases remaining between them. The CDR3 coding sequence is TGTGCCTGGAGTGTACGAGGGACCCAGTACTTC. Translating it yields CAWSVRGTQYF.

J is TRBJ2-3 and V is TRBV10-3; D remains unclear. The CDR3 consists of 16 residues. Germline V lookup: CDR1 ENHRY, CDR2 SYGVKD. Trimming shortened V by 3 bases and J by 2 bases, and 15 bases separated the two germline ends. In DNA, the CDR3 is TGTGCCATCAGTGAACCCGGACGAAAGGACACAGATACGCAGTATTTT. Translated, it gives CAISEPGRKDTDTQYF.

This clone was observed once. The CDR3 region is CASSLGQTGDEQFF. The CDR3 DNA follows: TGTGCCAGCAGCTTGGGACAAACAGGAGATGAGCAGTTCTTC. J is TRBJ2-1 and V is TRBV5-4, with TRBD1 as a possible D gene (5 bases). Germline V gives CDR1 SGHNT, CDR2 YYREEE (reference sequence). V gave up 0 bases and J gave up 8 bases, with 12 bases separating them. This CDR3 contains 14 residues.

The chain couples TRBV15 to TRBJ1-5; the D gene is possibly TRBD1 (6 bases). Per the germline V gene, CDR1 is LNHNV and CDR2 is YYDKDF (reference sequence). This CDR3 contains 16 residues. V was shortened by 0 bases and J by 6 bases, with 15 bases between the two germline ends. The CDR3 nucleotides are TGTGCCACCAGCAGAGATCATGGGCAGGGGTTTCAGCCCCAGCATTTT. It translates to CATSRDHGQGFQPQHF.

The CDR3 loop is CASASPSYEQYF. In DNA, the CDR3 is TGTGCCAGTGCTAGCCCCAGCTACGAGCAGTACTTC. V usage is TRBV6-6 and J usage is TRBJ2-7; D perhaps matches TRBD2 (5 bases). Germline V CDR1 and CDR2: MNHNY, SVGAGI (reference sequence). The CDR3 has 12 amino acids. Trimming removed 9 bases from V and 3 bases from J, with 12 bases in between.

The CDR3 reads CASSSRQGGADTQYF. CDR3 DNA sequence: TGTGCCAGCAGCTCCAGACAGGGGGGGGCAGATACGCAGTATTTT. The J gene is TRBJ2-3, the V gene TRBV7-6, with TRBD1 matching over 9 bases. V lost 4 bases to trimming and J lost 4 bases; unmatched junction nucleotides: 6. In germline, CDR1 is SGHVS, CDR2 FNYEAQ. The CDR3 covers 15 residues.

The V gene is TRBV15, the J gene TRBJ2-6; the D call may be TRBD1 or TRBD2 (5 bases each). Per the germline V gene, CDR1 is LNHNV and CDR2 is YYDKDF (reference sequence). CDR3 size: 19 residues. The V end was cut by 5 bases, the J end by 1 base, with 21 bases between. CDR3 residues: CATSGYGTDELSGANVLTF. For the CDR3, the DNA is TGTGCCACCAGCGGCTACGGGACGGACGAGCTTTCTGGGGCCAACGTCCTGACTTTC.

The chain links TRBV10-1 to TRBJ2-1; D call uncertain. CDR1 is WNHNN and CDR2 is SYGVQD in the germline V gene (reference sequence). The CDR3 sequence is 13 residues long. V lost 4 bases and J 5 bases, leaving 9 bases between the germline ends. In nucleotides, the CDR3 is TGCGCCAGCAGTGGCCGACCGAACAATGAGCAGTTCTTC. Translated, it gives CASSGRPNNEQFF.

This clone was detected only once. The chain uses TRBV11-2 and TRBJ1-2; no definite D call. The CDR3 length is 15 residues. Trimming took off 5 bases at V and 4 bases at J, with 17 bases between the two ends. From germline, CDR1 is SGHAT and CDR2 FQNNGV. The DNA of the CDR3 is TGTGCCAGCAGCCCAAAGGAGTGGTATAGCTATGGCTACACCTTC. It encodes CASSPKEWYSYGYTF.

The chain couples TRBV10-3 to TRBJ1-2; possibly TRBD1 for D (5 bases). V was cut by 4 bases and J by 3 bases, with 9 bases left in between. CDR3 size: 13 residues. The germline V gene encodes CDR1 ENHRY and CDR2 SYGVKD. Here the CDR3 DNA reads TGTGCCATCAGTGGGGGGGGACACTATGGCTACACCTTC. This translates into CAISGGGHYGYTF.

This chain connects TRBV6-1 to TRBJ2-7, with D tentatively TRBD2 (6 bases). Trimming removed 8 bases at V and 9 bases at J, with 26 bases between. The CDR3 has 15 amino acids. CDR1 MNHNS and CDR2 SASEGT come from the germline V gene. The CDR3 reads CASLIGQGYPGVQYF. The DNA for the CDR3 is TGTGCCAGCCTCATAGGCCAGGGCTATCCGGGGGTGCAGTACTTC.

The chain is built from TRBV5-5 and TRBJ1-2; the D gene is possibly TRBD1 (6 bases). The CDR3 spans 14 residues. The germline V gene has CDR1 SGHKS and CDR2 YYEKEE (reference sequence). V was cut by 4 bases and J by 2 bases, with 12 bases left in between. As DNA, the CDR3 is TGTGCCAGCAGCCTCCAACAGGGCAACTATGGCTACACCTTC. It specifies CASSLQQGNYGYTF.

The V and J genes are TRBV7-2 and TRBJ1-2; 7 positions match TRBD1. Per germline, CDR1 SGHTA and CDR2 FQGNSA. CDR3 length: 14 amino acids. Trimming took 5 bases from V and 1 from J; bases not matched to a gene: 4. This CDR3 is CASSQRQGNYGYTF. CDR3 bases: TGTGCCAGCAGCCAAAGACAGGGTAACTATGGCTACACCTTC.

The genes are TRBV4-2 and TRBJ2-7; 11 bases map to TRBD2. The J segment lost 4 bases and the V segment lost 0 bases, leaving 2 bases of the junction unmatched. The germline gives CDR1 LGHNA, CDR2 YNFKEQ. The CDR3 consists of 15 residues. The CDR3 DNA reads as TGTGCCAGCAGCCAAGAGGCTAGCGGGAGGTACGAGCAGTACTTC. Protein sequence: CASSQEASGRYEQYF.

This chain connects TRBV4-2 to TRBJ2-2, with a weak D call TRBD2 (5 bases). This CDR3 has 16 amino acids. Germline V lookup: CDR1 LGHNA, CDR2 YNFKEQ. The ends were cut back, 0 bases at V and 5 bases at J, with 13 bases in the middle. Here the CDR3 reads CASSQDPQRITGELFF. The CDR3 bases are TGTGCCAGCAGCCAAGATCCCCAGCGGATTACCGGGGAGCTGTTTTTT.

The genes are TRBV5-8 and TRBJ1-3; no reliable D call. Germline assignment: CDR1 SGHTS and CDR2 YDEGEE. This CDR3 contains 14 residues. Deletions cut 1 base from V and 4 bases from J, with 9 bases between. The DNA for the CDR3 is TGTGCCAGCAGCTTGATTACGGAAGGAAACACCATATATTTT. This translates into CASSLITEGNTIYF.

DNA of the CDR3: TGTGCCAGCACAAGAGGGTTGACCGGGGAGCTGTTTTTT. This codes for CASTRGLTGELFF. This rearrangement joins TRBV5-6 to TRBJ2-2; a weak D match, TRBD2 (5 bases). Trimming shortened V by 6 bases and J by 5 bases, and 11 bases separated the two germline ends. Germline loops: CDR1 SGHDT, CDR2 YYEEEE. This CDR3 has 13 amino acids.